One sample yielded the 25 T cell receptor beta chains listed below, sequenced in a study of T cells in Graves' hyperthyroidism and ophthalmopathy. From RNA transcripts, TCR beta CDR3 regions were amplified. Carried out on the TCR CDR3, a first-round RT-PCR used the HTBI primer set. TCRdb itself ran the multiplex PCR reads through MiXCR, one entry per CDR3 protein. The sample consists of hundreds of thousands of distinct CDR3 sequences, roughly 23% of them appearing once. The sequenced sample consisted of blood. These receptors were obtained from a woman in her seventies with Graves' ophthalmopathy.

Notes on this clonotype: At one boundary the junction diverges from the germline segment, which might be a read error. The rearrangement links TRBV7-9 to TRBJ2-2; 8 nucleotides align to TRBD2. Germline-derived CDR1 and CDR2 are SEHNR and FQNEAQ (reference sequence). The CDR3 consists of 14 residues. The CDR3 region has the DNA TGTGCCAGCGGCTTACTAGCGGCGACCGGGGAGCTGTTTTTT. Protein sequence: CASGLLAATGELFF.

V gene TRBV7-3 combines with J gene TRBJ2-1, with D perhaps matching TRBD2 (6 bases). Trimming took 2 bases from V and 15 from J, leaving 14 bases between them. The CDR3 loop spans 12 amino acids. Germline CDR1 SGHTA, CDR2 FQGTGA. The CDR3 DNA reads TGTGCCAGCAGCTTAGGTACCGGGACTTTGTTCTTC. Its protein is CASSLGTGTLFF. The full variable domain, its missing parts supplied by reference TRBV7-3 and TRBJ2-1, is GAGVSQTPSNKVTEKGKYVELRCDPISGHTALYWYRQSLGQGPEFLIYFQGTGAADDSGLPNDRFFAVRPEGSVSTLKIQRTERGDSAVYLCASSLGTGTLFFGPGTRLTVL.

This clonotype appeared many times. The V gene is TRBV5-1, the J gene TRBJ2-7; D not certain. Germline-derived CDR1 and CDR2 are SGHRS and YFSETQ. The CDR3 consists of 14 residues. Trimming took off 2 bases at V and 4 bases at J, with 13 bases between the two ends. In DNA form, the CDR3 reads TGCGCCAGCAGCTTACAAGGGTACGGTTACGAGCAGTACTTC. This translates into CASSLQGYGYEQYF. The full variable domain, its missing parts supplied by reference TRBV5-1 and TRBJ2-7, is KAGVTQTPRYLIKTRGQQVTLSCSPISGHRSVSWYQQTPGQGLQFLFEYFSETQRNKGNFPGRFSGRQFSNSRSEMNVSTLELGDSALYLCASSLQGYGYEQYFGPGTRLTVT.

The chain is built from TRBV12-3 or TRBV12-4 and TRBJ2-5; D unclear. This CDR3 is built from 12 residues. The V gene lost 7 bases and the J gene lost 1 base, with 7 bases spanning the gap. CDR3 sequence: CASKGSQETQYF. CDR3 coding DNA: TGTGCCAGCAAGGGTTCCCAAGAGACCCAGTACTTC.

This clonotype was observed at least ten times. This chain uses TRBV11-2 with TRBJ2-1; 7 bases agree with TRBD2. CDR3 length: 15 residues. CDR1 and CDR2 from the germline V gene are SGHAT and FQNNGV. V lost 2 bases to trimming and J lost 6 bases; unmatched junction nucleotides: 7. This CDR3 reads CASSLLSSGSNEQFF. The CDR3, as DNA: TGTGCCAGCAGCTTATTGTCTAGCGGAAGCAATGAGCAGTTCTTC.

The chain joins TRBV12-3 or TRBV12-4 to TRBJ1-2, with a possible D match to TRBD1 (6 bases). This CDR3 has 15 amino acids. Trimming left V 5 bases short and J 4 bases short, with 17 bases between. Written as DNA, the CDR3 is TGTGCCAGCAGTCCCTCAACGGCAGGGGTCTATGGCTACACCTTC. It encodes CASSPSTAGVYGYTF.

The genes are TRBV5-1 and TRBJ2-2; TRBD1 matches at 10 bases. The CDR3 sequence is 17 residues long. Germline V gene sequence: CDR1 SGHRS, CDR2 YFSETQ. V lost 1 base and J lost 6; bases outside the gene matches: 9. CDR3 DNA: TGCGCCAGCAGCTTGAAGACAGGGGGCCGTGGTTCCGGGGAGCTGTTTTTT. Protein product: CASSLKTGGRGSGELFF.

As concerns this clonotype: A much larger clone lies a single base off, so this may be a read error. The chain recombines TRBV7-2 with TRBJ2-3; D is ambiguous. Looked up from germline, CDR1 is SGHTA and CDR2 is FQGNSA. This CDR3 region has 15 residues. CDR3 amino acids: CASSLAQAGTDTQFF. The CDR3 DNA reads TGTGCCAGCAGCTTAGCGCAGGCCGGCACAGATACGCAGTTTTTT.

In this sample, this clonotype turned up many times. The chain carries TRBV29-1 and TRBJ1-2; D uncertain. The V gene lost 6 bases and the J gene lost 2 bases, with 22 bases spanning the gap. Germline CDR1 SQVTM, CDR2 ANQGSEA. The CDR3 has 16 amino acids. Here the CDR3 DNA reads TGCAGCGTAATCTCTGCCTCGATCCTTGACAACTATGGCTACACCTTC. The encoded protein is CSVISASILDNYGYTF.

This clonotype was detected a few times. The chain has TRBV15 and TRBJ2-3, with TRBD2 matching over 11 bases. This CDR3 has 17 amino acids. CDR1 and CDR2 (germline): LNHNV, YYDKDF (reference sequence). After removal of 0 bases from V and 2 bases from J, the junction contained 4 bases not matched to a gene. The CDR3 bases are TGTGCCACCAGCAGAGAGTTAGCGGGAGGGTACACAGATACGCAGTATTTT. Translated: CATSRELAGGYTDTQYF. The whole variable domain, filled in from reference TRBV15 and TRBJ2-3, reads DAMVIQNPRYQVTQFGKPVTLSCSQTLNHNVMYWYQQKSSQAPKLLFHYYDKDFNNEADTPDNFQSRRPNTSFCFLDIRSPGLGDTAMYLCATSRELAGGYTDTQYFGPGTRLTVL.

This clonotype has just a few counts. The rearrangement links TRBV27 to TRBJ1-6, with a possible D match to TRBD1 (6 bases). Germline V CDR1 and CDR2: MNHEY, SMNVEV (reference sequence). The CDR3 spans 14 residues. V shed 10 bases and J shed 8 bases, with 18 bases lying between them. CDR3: CATNRGGGDSPLHF. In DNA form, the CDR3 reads TGTGCCACTAATCGAGGGGGTGGGGATTCACCCCTCCACTTT.

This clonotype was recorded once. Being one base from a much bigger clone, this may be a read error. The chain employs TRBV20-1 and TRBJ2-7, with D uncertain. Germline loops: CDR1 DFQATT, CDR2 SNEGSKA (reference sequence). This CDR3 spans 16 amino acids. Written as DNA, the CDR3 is TGCAGTGCTAGAGATGGTCGTCGGCAGAGTACCTACGGGCAGTACTTC. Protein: CSARDGRRQSTYGQYF.

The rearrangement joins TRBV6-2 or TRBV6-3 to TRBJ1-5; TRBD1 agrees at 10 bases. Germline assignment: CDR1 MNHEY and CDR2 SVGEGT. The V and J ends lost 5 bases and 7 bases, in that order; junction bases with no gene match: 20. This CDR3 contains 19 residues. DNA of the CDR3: TGTGCCAGCAGTCACCTGGGACAGGGGTTGAGAGGGGCGCGGCAGCCCCAGCATTTT. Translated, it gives CASSHLGQGLRGARQPQHF.

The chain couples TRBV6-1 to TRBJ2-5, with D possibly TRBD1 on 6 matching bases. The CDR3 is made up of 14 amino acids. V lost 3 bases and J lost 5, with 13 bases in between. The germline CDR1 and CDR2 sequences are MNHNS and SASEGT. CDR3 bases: TGTGCCAGCAGTGACCAGGGGCAGGTGGAGACCCAGTACTTC. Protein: CASSDQGQVETQYF.

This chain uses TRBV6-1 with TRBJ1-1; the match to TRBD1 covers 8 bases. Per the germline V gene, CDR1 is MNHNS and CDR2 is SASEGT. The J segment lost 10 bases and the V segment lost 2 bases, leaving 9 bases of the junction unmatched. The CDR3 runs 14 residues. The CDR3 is CASSEYRTGIRAFF. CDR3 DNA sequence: TGTGCCAGCAGTGAATATAGGACAGGGATTAGAGCTTTCTTT.

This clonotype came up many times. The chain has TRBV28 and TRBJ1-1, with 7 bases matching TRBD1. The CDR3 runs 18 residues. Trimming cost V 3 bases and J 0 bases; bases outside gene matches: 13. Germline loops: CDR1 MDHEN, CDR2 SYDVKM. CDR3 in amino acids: CASSFVYRDSNMNTEAFF. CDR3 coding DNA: TGTGCCAGCAGTTTCGTTTACCGGGACAGCAACATGAACACTGAAGCTTTCTTT.

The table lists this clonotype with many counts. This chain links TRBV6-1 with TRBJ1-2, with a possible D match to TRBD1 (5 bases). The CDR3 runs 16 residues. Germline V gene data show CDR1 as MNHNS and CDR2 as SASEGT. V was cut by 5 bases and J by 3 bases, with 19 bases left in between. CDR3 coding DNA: TGTGCCAGCAGTTCCATTACGACAGCAGCAGACTATGGCTACACCTTC. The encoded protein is CASSSITTAADYGYTF.

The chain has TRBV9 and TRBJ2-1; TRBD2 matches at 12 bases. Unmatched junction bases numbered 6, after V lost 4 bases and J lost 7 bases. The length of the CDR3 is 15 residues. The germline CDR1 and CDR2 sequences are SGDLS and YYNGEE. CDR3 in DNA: TGTGCCAGCAGCCCTAATGGACTAGCGGGAAATGAGCAGTTCTTC. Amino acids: CASSPNGLAGNEQFF.

The CDR3 DNA reads as TGTGCCAGCAGCGTAGATGGTAGCGCGAGCTCCTACGAGCAGTACTTC. Its translation is CASSVDGSASSYEQYF. This chain links TRBV9 with TRBJ2-7, with D perhaps matching TRBD2 (5 bases). In germline, CDR1 is SGDLS, CDR2 YYNGEE. The length of the CDR3 is 16 residues. V gave up 0 bases and J gave up 0 bases, with 13 bases separating them.

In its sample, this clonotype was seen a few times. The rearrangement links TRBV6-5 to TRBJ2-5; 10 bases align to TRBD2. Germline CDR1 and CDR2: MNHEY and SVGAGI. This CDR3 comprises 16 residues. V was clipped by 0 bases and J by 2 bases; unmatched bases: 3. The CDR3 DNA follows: TGTGCCAGCAGTTACTCGGCTAGCGGGAGTCAAGAGACCCAGTACTTC. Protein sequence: CASSYSASGSQETQYF.

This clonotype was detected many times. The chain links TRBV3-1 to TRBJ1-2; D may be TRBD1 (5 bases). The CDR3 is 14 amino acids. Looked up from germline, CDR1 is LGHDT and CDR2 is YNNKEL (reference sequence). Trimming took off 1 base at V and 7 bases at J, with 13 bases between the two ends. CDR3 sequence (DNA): TGTGCCAGCAGCCAAGGGGCAGTCCAGGGTGGCTACACCTTC. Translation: CASSQGAVQGGYTF.

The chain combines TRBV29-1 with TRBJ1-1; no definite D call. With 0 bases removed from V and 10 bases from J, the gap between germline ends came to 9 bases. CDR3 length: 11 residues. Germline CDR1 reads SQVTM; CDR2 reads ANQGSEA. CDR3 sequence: CSVEDGQIAFF. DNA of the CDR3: TGCAGCGTTGAAGATGGGCAGATAGCTTTCTTT. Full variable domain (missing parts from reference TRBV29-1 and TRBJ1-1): SAVISQKPSRDICQRGTSLTIQCQVDSQVTMMFWYRQQPGQSLTLIATANQGSEATYESGFVIDKFPISRPNLTFSTLTVSNMSPEDSSIYLCSVEDGQIAFFGQGTRLTVV.

The DNA of the CDR3 is TGTGCCAGTACAGCAGGGAGGTCACCCCTCCACTTT. Encoded protein: CASTAGRSPLHF. The gene calls are TRBV19 and TRBJ1-6, with D maybe TRBD1 (5 bases). This CDR3 is built from 12 residues. The V end lost 7 bases, the J end lost 10 bases, and 11 bases lay between the germline ends. Germline CDR1 reads LNHDA; CDR2 reads SQIVND (reference sequence). Full variable domain (outside the CDR3, taken from reference TRBV19 and TRBJ1-6): DGGITQSPKYLFRKEGQNVTLSCEQNLNHDAMYWYRQDPGQGLRLIYYSQIVNDFQKGDIAEGYSVSREKKESFPLTVTSAQKNPTAFYLCASTAGRSPLHFGNGTRLTVT.

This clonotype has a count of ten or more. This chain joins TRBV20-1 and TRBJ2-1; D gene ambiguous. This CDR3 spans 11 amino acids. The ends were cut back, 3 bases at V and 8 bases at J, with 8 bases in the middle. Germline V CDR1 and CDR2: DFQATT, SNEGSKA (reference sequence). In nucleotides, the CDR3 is TGCAGTGCTAGCTGGGCTTATGAGCAGTTCTTC. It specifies CSASWAYEQFF.

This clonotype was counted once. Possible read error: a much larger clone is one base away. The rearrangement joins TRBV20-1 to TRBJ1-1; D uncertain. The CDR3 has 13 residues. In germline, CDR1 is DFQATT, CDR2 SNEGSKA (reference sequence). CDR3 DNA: TGCAGTACTAGTAGGCAGTCTGGAACTGAAGCTTTCTTT. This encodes CSTSRQSGTEAFF.